The 10 T cell receptor beta chains below were found in one sample sequenced in a study of blood T cell repertoires in COVID-19. Clones were read by immunoSEQ multiplex PCR, and TCRdb kept only the in-frame ones, dropping some. The sample contains 9,500 to 15,000 clones, around four fifths of which appear only once. The specimen sequenced was peripheral blood. The receptors were sampled from an older woman with acute or convalescent COVID-19.

V and J are TRBV6-5 and TRBJ1-6; tentatively, D is TRBD1 (6 bases). Deletions cut 3 bases from V and 5 bases from J, with 14 bases between. Germline lookup yields CDR1 MNHEY and CDR2 SVGAGI. The CDR3 has 16 residues. CDR3 sequence reads: CASSYSSTGNNSPLHF. CDR3 nucleotide sequence: TGTGCCAGCAGTTATTCTAGTACAGGGAATAATTCACCCCTCCACTTT.

For this clone: Germline and junction disagree at one end, which may indicate a read error. The chain recombines TRBV10-3 with TRBJ2-7, with 7 bases identical to TRBD1. This CDR3 comprises 11 residues. CDR1 and CDR2 from the germline V gene are ENHRY and SYGVKD. CDR3 DNA sequence: TGTGCCATCAGTGAGACCGGGACAGTTGACTTC. As protein: CAISETGTVDF.

The chain carries TRBV9 and TRBJ2-7; 9 bases fit TRBD1. The junction had 2 bases not matched to a gene; V was cut back by 0 bases and J by 1 base. This CDR3 has 15 amino acids. CDR1 SGDLS and CDR2 YYNGEE come from the germline V gene. The CDR3 DNA sequence: TGTGCCAGCAGCGTAGGTGGGACAGGGTCCTACGAGCAGTACTTC. Protein product: CASSVGGTGSYEQYF. Filled out from reference TRBV9 and TRBJ2-7, the complete variable domain reads DSGVTQTPKHLITATGQRVTLRCSPRSGDLSVYWYQQSLDQGLQFLIQYYNGEERAKGNILERFSAQQFPDLHSELNLSSLELGDSALYFCASSVGGTGSYEQYFGPGTRLTVT.

The genes are TRBV5-8 and TRBJ2-1, with TRBD2 identical over 7 bases. The CDR3 sequence is 13 residues long. CDR1 SGHTS and CDR2 YDEGEE come from the germline V gene. J was trimmed by 7 bases and V by 4 bases; bases with no gene match: 5. CDR3 bases: TGTGCCAGCAGCAAGGGACTAACGAATGAGCAGTTCTTC. Amino acid sequence: CASSKGLTNEQFF.

This clone was recorded only once. The genes are TRBV18 and TRBJ1-4, with TRBD1 matching 7 bases. Germline V lookup: CDR1 KGHSH, CDR2 LQKENI. Unmatched junction bases numbered 3, after V lost 3 bases and J lost 2 bases. The CDR3 length is 15 residues. The chain's CDR3 is CASSPARGTNEKLFF. The CDR3 nucleotides read TGTGCCAGCTCACCGGCCAGGGGGACTAATGAAAAACTGTTTTTT. Together with reference TRBV18 and TRBJ1-4, the CDR3 gives the full variable domain: NAGVMQNPRHLVRRRGQEARLRCSPMKGHSHVYWYRQLPEEGLKFMVYLQKENIIDESGMPKERFSAEFPKEGPSILRIQQVVRGDSAAYFCASSPARGTNEKLFFGSGTQLSVL.

This chain uses TRBV6-5 with TRBJ1-1; D unclear. V shed 8 bases and J shed 1 base, with 17 bases lying between them. Germline values: CDR1 MNHEY, CDR2 SVGAGI. CDR3 length: 15 amino acids. The CDR3 region has the DNA TGTGCCAGCCCCCGACGAGGGCCGCCGAACACTGAAGCTTTCTTT. Protein sequence: CASPRRGPPNTEAFF.

The rearrangement links TRBV2 to TRBJ2-2, with 10 bases fitting TRBD2. The CDR3 is 15 residues long. J gave up 4 bases and V 5 bases, and 4 bases lay outside the gene matches. Per the germline V gene, CDR1 is SNHLY and CDR2 is FYNNEI. CDR3 bases: TGTGCCAGCAGTACCCGGACTAGCGGCACCGGGGAGCTGTTTTTT. Translation: CASSTRTSGTGELFF.

This chain links TRBV12-3 or TRBV12-4 with TRBJ2-5; no clear D gene. The germline V and J ends were trimmed by 5 bases and 9 bases, with 10 bases remaining between them. This CDR3 has 11 amino acids. CDR3 DNA: TGTGCCAGCAGTCCAGGTCCATCCCAGTACTTC. It translates to CASSPGPSQYF.

This clone was seen a few times. The chain carries TRBV6-5 and TRBJ1-3; 8 bases agree with TRBD1. The CDR3 sequence is 15 residues long. Germline V gene lookup returns CDR1 MNHEY and CDR2 SVGAGI. V trimming: 8 bases; J trimming: 5 bases; junction bases outside the gene matches: 11. CDR3 coding DNA: TGTGCCAGCGGAAAAGACAGGGGAGCCCGAAACACCATATATTTT. Its protein is CASGKDRGARNTIYF.

The rearrangement joins TRBV7-2 to TRBJ2-5; TRBD2 might be the D (6 bases). V was trimmed by 1 base and J by 2 bases, leaving 8 bases between them. The CDR3 covers 14 residues. The germline gives CDR1 SGHTA, CDR2 FQGNSA. The CDR3 protein is CASSLDRGQETQYF. CDR3 sequence (DNA): TGTGCCAGCAGCTTAGATCGGGGGCAAGAGACCCAGTACTTC.